This TCR beta chain was observed in a study of technical replicates of blood from a few donors. This CDR3 spans 13 amino acids. V was trimmed by 5 bases and J by 6 bases, leaving 14 bases between them. CDR1 and CDR2 from the germline V gene are LNHDA and SQIVND (reference sequence). Some clones are missing from TCRdb's copy, which holds only in-frame ones; the method was immunoSEQ multiplex PCR. The sample lists 65,000 to 80,000 clones, around nine tenths occurring once. The material sequenced was T cells isolated from PBMCs. The TCR comes from a human donor in good health. This chain connects TRBV19 to TRBJ2-7, with a possible D match to TRBD1 (5 bases). CDR3 amino acids: CASSRQGEGEQYF. CDR3 nucleotides: TGTGCCAGTAGTCGCCAGGGTGAAGGCGAGCAGTACTTC. Filled out from reference TRBV19 and TRBJ2-7, the complete variable domain reads DGGITQSPKYLFRKEGQNVTLSCEQNLNHDAMYWYRQDPGQGLRLIYYSQIVNDFQKGDIAEGYSVSREKKESFPLTVTSAQKNPTAFYLCASSRQGEGEQYFGPGTRLTVT.